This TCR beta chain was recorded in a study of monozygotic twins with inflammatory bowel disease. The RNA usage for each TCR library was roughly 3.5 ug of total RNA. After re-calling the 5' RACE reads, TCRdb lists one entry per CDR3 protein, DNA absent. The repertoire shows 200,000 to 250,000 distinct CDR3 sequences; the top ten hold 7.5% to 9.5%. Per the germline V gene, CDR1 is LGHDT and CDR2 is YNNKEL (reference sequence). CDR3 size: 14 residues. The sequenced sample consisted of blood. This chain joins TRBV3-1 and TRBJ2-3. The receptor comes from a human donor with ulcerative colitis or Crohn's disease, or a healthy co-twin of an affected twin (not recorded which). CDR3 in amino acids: CASSHSSSTDTQYF.